This TCR beta chain was captured in a study of radiotherapy plus CTLA-4 blockade in lung cancer listed by TCRdb under 2018. For the wider study: Among the enrolled patients, about 19% had an objective response, and 31% reached disease control.

Trimming at the junction amounts to 5 bases on V and 0 bases on J, and the germline ends lie 11 bases apart. The germline V gene provides CDR1 SGDLS and CDR2 YYNGEE. Its CDR3 holds 14 amino acids, cysteine through phenylalanine. Only CDR3 DNA remains: 42 bases, in frame from the first base. The library came from the immunoSEQ multiplex PCR assay. The clones in this table, taken by TCRdb from immuneACCESS, are in-frame only. Not every clone is retained; where verified, under half of the shortfall comes from an unresolved V gene, and the cause of the rest is unknown. This sample holds about 14,000 clones; more than 75% were observed only once. Of the sample, around 15% is held by the ten largest clones. Beyond this particular receptor, the publication reports: TCR clones derived from tumors expanded in peripheral blood after treatment with radiotherapy and ipilimumab. The strongest predictors of response, as reported, were early dynamic changes in blood T cell clones along with a rise in serum interferon-beta after radiation.

The study tested focal radiation therapy combined with CTLA-4 blockade (ipilimumab) in patients with chemo-refractory metastatic non-small-cell lung cancer. Notes on this clone: The target of this receptor is not known. Qualities for individual bases were not recorded, and no much larger clone is one base off.

Sequenced here: peripheral blood, sampled from a patient treated with radiotherapy plus ipilimumab. Here the chain combines TRBV9 and TRBJ1-1; the D gene is not confidently resolved. The source of this sequence is a human donor with non-small cell lung cancer that progressed on radiotherapy plus ipilimumab. Some clones in this sample may be carry-over from other donors' samples. The base sequence is TGTGCCAGCAGAAGCACTTCTGTGAACACTGAAGCTTTCTTT. It encodes CASRSTSVNTEAFF.